This T cell receptor (beta chain) was sequenced for a study of shared clonotypes between healthy human individuals (dated by TCRdb to 2019 to 2021). Context from the whole study: The cohort included a few men and a couple of women between 18 and 49 years of age. Per donor, three plates each were used for CD4 naive and CD4 memory, two for CD8 naive, and one for CD8 memory. The study deeply sequenced blood TCR repertoires of about 5 healthy adults to estimate repertoire size and the extent of clonotype sharing between individuals. Different laboratories and diverse techniques were used to prepare libraries and sequence TCR repertoires, to increase sequencing depth and limit assay-specific biases. Leukapheresis yielded between about 0.94 and 9.5 billion PBMCs per donor.

The donors were healthy, HIV-negative adults who had no recently reported acute infections or vaccinations. Every donor was a Caucasian adult residing in Nashville, Tennessee, USA. CD4+ T cells were enriched by magnetic negative selection; naive cells were then positively selected on CD45RA, and the negative fraction formed the memory subset. After blood collection by leukapheresis, PBMCs were isolated using Ficoll-Histopaque density gradient centrifugation and then cryopreserved in the vapor phase of liquid nitrogen. Analytical flow cytometry was used to check the purity and quantity of every magnetically sorted T cell population. Each sorted fraction had its genomic DNA isolated and then quantified by UV absorbance on a Nanodrop 2000c. According to the germline V gene (reference sequence), CDR1 reads GTSNPN and CDR2 reads SVGIG. The CDR3, from cysteine to phenylalanine, totals 16 residues. Solely the CDR3 DNA is kept, with 48 bases framed from the first base. The germline ends are 15 bases apart after V is trimmed by 1 base and J by 5 bases.

Note on this clone: This receptor's antigen is unknown. Per-base quality was not reported, and no clone a single base away is much larger than it.

Here is what the overall study found, with its caveats: Sampling was restricted to blood, and TCR repertoires in tissues likely differ from the TCR repertoires found in blood. Incomplete sequencing was indicated by rarefaction of sorted-subset datasets, despite the large sequencing depth. Compared with non-shared clonotypes, the clonotypes found in all four sorted-subset donors had higher generation probabilities. When four donors were compared, the shared fraction of clonotypes was 5% to 6.5% for naive CD4, approximately 3.5% for naive CD8, about 2.5% for memory CD4, and approximately 0.4% for memory CD8. Estimated clonotype richness was generally larger for naive than for memory subsets. Pairwise subsampling indicated that sequencing depth was expected to affect the degree of clonotype sharing among donors. Because the study included only a small number of donors, the genetic and exposure-history diversity represented was limited.

Using the deep immunoSEQ assay, multiplex PCR amplified TCR CDR3 regions from genomic DNA. Extracted genomic DNA from each cell subset was distributed evenly across all wells of several immunoSEQ 96-well plates, and each plate was treated as a replicate. For sorted subsets, approximately 200 ng of genomic DNA, equivalent to 30,000 or so T cell genomes, went into each replicate PCR. Purified libraries were quantified with a Qubit 3.0 fluorometer, sized on a Bioanalyzer 2100, and re-quantified with the KAPA Library Quantification kit. Each immunoSEQ 96-well plate was sequenced on its own single-read 150-cycle Illumina NextSeq 550 flow cell. In the paper's pipeline: Because the immunoSEQ output included only junctional sequences and no quality scores, the filtering could not be the same as the filtering used for full-length reads. To assign V/J genes and CDR3, sequences were annotated using PyIR, a Python wrapper for IgBLAST v1.9, with IMGT germline references. Reads were removed for weak V/J assignments (E-value above 1e-6), missing CDR3, stop codons, out-of-frame junctions, or ambiguous translated residues. V3J clonotypes were defined as sequences sharing an identical inferred V gene, J gene, and CDR3 amino acid sequence. Percentage overlap between repertoires was calculated by dividing the number of shared unique clonotypes by the size of the smaller repertoire. Three approaches were used to assess repertoire richness: RTK rarefaction, the Chao1 estimator, and Recon v2.1 estimates of unobserved clonotypes. For all TCRbeta clonotypes obtained by the gDNA method from four donors, generation probabilities were computed with OLGA. In its TCRdb copy, this immuneACCESS table keeps in-frame sequences only and misses some clones. Where compared with another copy, unresolved V genes explain less than half of these, and the others have no known cause. Clonal size and the V and J genes are those of that table, whereas D and trimming came from the DNA. The sample contains hundreds of thousands of clones, 72% of them found a single time. Around 2% of the sample lies in the top ten.

The sequenced material came from memory CD4+ T cells sorted from blood. This specimen's cell subset or site label, interpreted: CD45RA-negative fraction. The source is a woman younger than 45 in good health. The chain is encoded by TRBV30 joined to TRBJ2-6; TRBD2 is a weak D gene call, 5 bases matching. This receptor carries the CDR3 CAWSGAGPIRANVLTF. In nucleotide form, the sequence is TGTGCCTGGAGTGGGGCGGGTCCGATACGGGCCAACGTCCTGACTTTC.